A selection of T cell receptor beta chains follows, all from one sample in a study of T cell changes during pregnancy in multiple sclerosis. The assay was immunoSEQ multiplex PCR, and TCRdb's table has in-frame clones only and misses some. Of approximately 58,000 clones listed, about 90% are singletons. Specimen: CD4+ T cells from peripheral blood mononuclear cells, collected after pregnancy. Receptors were obtained from a female donor in good health, enrolled as a control in a pregnancy study. The CDR3 runs from the conserved cysteine through the conserved F or W. The D gene is left open where the match is weak.

d_call j_call v_call cdr3_aa cdr3_nt
. TRBJ2-2 TRBV7-2 CASSLRLPNTGELFF TGTGCCAGCAGCTTAAGACTTCCCAACACCGGGGAGCTGTTTTTT
. TRBJ2-1 TRBV19 CASSISRSYNEQFF TGTGCCAGTAGTATTAGCCGCTCCTACAATGAGCAGTTCTTC
. TRBJ1-2 TRBV19 CASHRRDYGYTF TGTGCCAGTCACAGGAGAGACTATGGCTACACCTTC
. TRBJ2-3 TRBV7-9 CASSPIGRATDTQYF TGTGCCAGCAGCCCTATCGGGCGGGCCACAGATACGCAGTATTTT
. TRBJ1-1 TRBV18 CASSPQVQVNTEAFF TGTGCCAGCTCACCACAAGTCCAGGTGAACACTGAAGCTTTCTTT
. TRBJ2-5 TRBV20-1 CSASKETQYF TGCAGTGCTAGCAAAGAGACCCAGTACTTC
. TRBJ1-2 TRBV27 CASRPSGVGRRSYGYTF TGTGCCAGCAGACCGTCGGGGGTGGGGCGCAGAAGCTATGGCTACACCTTC
. TRBJ2-5 TRBV9 CASNRRGGDTQYF TGTGCCAGCAACCGAAGAGGCGGGGACACCCAGTACTTC
TRBD1 TRBJ1-2 TRBV5-8 CASSLMAGGGYGYTF TGTGCCAGCAGCTTAATGGCAGGGGGCGGGTATGGCTACACCTTC
. TRBJ1-2 TRBV6-4 CASPEPGLYLADYGYTF TGTGCCAGCCCCGAGCCCGGACTCTACCTCGCGGACTATGGCTACACCTTC
. TRBJ2-4 TRBV5-1 CASGREDRPDIQYF TGCGCCAGCGGGCGAGAAGATCGGCCGGACATTCAGTACTTC
TRBD2 TRBJ2-7 TRBV11-2 CASSQLAGGTYEQYF TGTGCCAGCAGCCAACTAGCGGGGGGCACCTACGAGCAGTACTTC
. TRBJ2-5 TRBV28 CASKATGAETQYF TGTGCCAGCAAAGCGACAGGTGCGGAGACCCAGTACTTC
. TRBJ2-1 TRBV2 CASTTIYEQFF TGTGCCAGTACTACAATTTATGAGCAGTTCTTC
TRBD1 TRBJ2-7 TRBV30 CALPPRQGLYEQYF TGTGCCTTACCCCCCAGACAGGGGCTCTACGAGCAGTACTTC